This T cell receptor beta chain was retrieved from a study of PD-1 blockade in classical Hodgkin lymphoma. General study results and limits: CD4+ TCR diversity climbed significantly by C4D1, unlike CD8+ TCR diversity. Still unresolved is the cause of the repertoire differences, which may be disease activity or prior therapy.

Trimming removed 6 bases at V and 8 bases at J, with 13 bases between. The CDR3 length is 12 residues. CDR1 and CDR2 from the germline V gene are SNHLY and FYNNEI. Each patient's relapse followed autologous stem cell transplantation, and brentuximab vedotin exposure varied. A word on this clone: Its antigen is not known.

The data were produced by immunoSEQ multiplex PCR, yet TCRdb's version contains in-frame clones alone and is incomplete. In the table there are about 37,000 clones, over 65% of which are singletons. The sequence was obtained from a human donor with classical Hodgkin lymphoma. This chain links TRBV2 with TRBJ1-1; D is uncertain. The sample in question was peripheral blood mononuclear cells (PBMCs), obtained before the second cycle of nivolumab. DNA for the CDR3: TGTGCCAGCAGGGGAAGGACGGCCGAAGCTTTCTTT. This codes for CASRGRTAEAFF.